The 28 T cell receptor beta chains presented below share a single source sample, sequenced in a study of blood T cell repertoires in COVID-19. Clones were sequenced by immunoSEQ multiplex PCR, and TCRdb holds only the in-frame ones, with some missing. The sample shows about 320,000 clones, 75% to 85% of them seen only once. The sample comprised peripheral blood. All receptors derive from a human donor in a cohort sampled during active COVID-19.

The chain is built from TRBV5-4 and TRBJ2-1; 10 bases are a match to TRBD2. The V segment lost 3 bases and the J segment 9 bases; nucleotides outside the gene matches: 9. Germline CDR1 reads SGHNT; CDR2 reads YYREEE (reference sequence). The CDR3 is 15 residues long. This CDR3 is CASSSVGLAYGEQFF. In DNA, the CDR3 is TGTGCCAGCAGCTCCGTGGGACTAGCGTATGGTGAGCAGTTCTTC.

In this sample, this clone turned up once. The J gene is TRBJ1-3, the V gene TRBV27; D is ambiguous. This CDR3 has 14 amino acids. Trimming shortened V by 3 bases and J by 4 bases, and 10 bases separated the two germline ends. The germline V gene has CDR1 MNHEY and CDR2 SMNVEV (reference sequence). CDR3 sequence: CASSLYGVGNTIYF. For the CDR3, the DNA is TGTGCCAGCAGTTTGTACGGGGTCGGAAACACCATATATTTT.

The chain uses TRBV6-5 and TRBJ2-7; 7 bases agree with TRBD2. Per the germline V gene, CDR1 is MNHEY and CDR2 is SVGAGI. Unmatched junction bases numbered 8, after V lost 8 bases and J lost 4 bases. The CDR3 consists of 13 residues. In nucleotides, the CDR3 is TGTGCCAGCTGCTTGGGACTATCATACGAGCAGTACTTC. Encoded protein: CASCLGLSYEQYF.

The rearrangement uses TRBV7-9 and TRBJ1-3; D call uncertain. V was cut by 1 base and J by 3 bases, with 10 bases left in between. The germline V gene encodes CDR1 SEHNR and CDR2 FQNEAQ (reference sequence). CDR3 length: 15 amino acids. The CDR3 DNA sequence: TGTGCCAGCAGCTTAGTAGACTATGGTGGAAACACCATATATTTT. Translated: CASSLVDYGGNTIYF.

The chain combines TRBV4-1 with TRBJ1-5; TRBD1 agrees at 8 bases. Germline V gene sequence: CDR1 MGHRA, CDR2 YSYEKL. With V trimmed by 4 bases and J by 5 bases, 7 bases remained unmatched. The CDR3 totals 15 residues. The DNA for the CDR3 is TGCGCCAGCAGCCCATCCGGGACAGGCGATCAGCCCCAGCATTTT. This gives the protein CASSPSGTGDQPQHF.

This rearrangement joins TRBV6-5 to TRBJ2-3, with TRBD1 as a possible D gene (7 bases). The CDR3 is made up of 13 amino acids. Looked up from germline, CDR1 is MNHEY and CDR2 is SVGAGI. V dropped 5 bases and J dropped 5 bases, with 11 bases sitting between them. In DNA form, the CDR3 reads TGTGCCAGCAGTCCAGGGGGGATAGATACGCAGTATTTT. Its protein is CASSPGGIDTQYF.

The chain has TRBV11-2 and TRBJ2-4; 14 bases line up with TRBD2. The CDR3 runs 14 residues. Trimming took 5 bases from V and 9 from J; bases not matched to a gene: 3. Germline CDR1 and CDR2: SGHAT and FQNNGV. The CDR3 loop is CASSGLAGGSIQYF. The CDR3 DNA is TGTGCCAGCAGCGGACTAGCGGGGGGAAGCATTCAGTACTTC.

This chain connects TRBV20-1 to TRBJ2-7; no firm D call. Germline CDR1 reads DFQATT; CDR2 reads SNEGSKA (reference sequence). The ends were cut back, 3 bases at V and 7 bases at J, with 13 bases in the middle. The CDR3 is 12 residues long. CDR3 protein: CSASLVVGEQYF. DNA for the CDR3: TGCAGTGCTAGTCTAGTGGTTGGGGAGCAGTACTTC.

DNA of the CDR3: TGTGCCAGCAGCCTAATAACAGATACGCAGTATTTT. Translation gives CASSLITDTQYF. V gene TRBV3-1 (or the pseudogene TRBV3-2) combines with J gene TRBJ2-3; D is uncertain. V lost 4 bases and J 3 bases, leaving 5 bases between the germline ends. This CDR3 has 12 residues. Germline CDR1 is LGHDT and CDR2 is YNNKEL (reference sequence).

The genes are TRBV5-6 and TRBJ1-2; TRBD1 agrees at 9 bases. CDR1 and CDR2 (germline): SGHDT, YYEEEE. Trimming cost V 2 bases and J 8 bases; bases outside gene matches: 7. This CDR3 region has 14 residues. The CDR3 DNA reads TGTGCCAGCAGCTTTACCGGGACAGGGTGGGGCTACACCTTC. Residues: CASSFTGTGWGYTF.

This sequence joins TRBV4-2 and TRBJ1-1; possibly TRBD1 for D (5 bases). Germline CDR1 LGHNA, CDR2 YNFKEQ. V dropped 4 bases and J dropped 4 bases, with 10 bases sitting between them. CDR3 length: 13 amino acids. The CDR3 sequence: CASSPGGGTEAFF. In DNA form, the CDR3 reads TGTGCCAGCAGCCCCGGGGGAGGCACTGAAGCTTTCTTT.

The genes are TRBV5-1 and TRBJ2-1, with 7 positions matching TRBD2. J lost 5 bases, V lost 0 bases, and 2 bases had no gene match. CDR1 is SGHRS, CDR2 YFSETQ, per germline. This CDR3 has 14 amino acids. This CDR3 is CASSLAGGNNEQFF. The DNA of the CDR3 is TGCGCCAGCAGCTTGGCCGGGGGGAACAATGAGCAGTTCTTC.

The CDR3 spells CASLAGGYTF. DNA for the CDR3: TGTGCCAGCTTGGCGGGGGGCTACACCTTC. The chain carries TRBV6-5 and TRBJ1-2; D unresolved. The CDR3 has 10 amino acids. Per the germline V gene, CDR1 is MNHEY and CDR2 is SVGAGI. V dropped 8 bases and J dropped 8 bases, with 9 bases sitting between them.

This clone was detected once. The genes are TRBV24-1 and TRBJ1-2; 7 bases are a match to TRBD1. In germline, CDR1 is KGHDR, CDR2 SFDVKD. The CDR3 is made up of 15 amino acids. The trim removed 0 bases at V and 4 bases at J, leaving 4 bases unmatched. CDR3 sequence: CATSDLKGGTYGYTF. The CDR3 DNA is TGTGCCACCAGTGATTTGAAAGGGGGCACCTATGGCTACACCTTC.

The gene calls are TRBV10-1 and TRBJ2-7, with a weak D call TRBD1 (6 bases). Germline CDR1 and CDR2: WNHNN and SYGVQD (reference sequence). CDR3 size: 15 residues. Trimming took off 3 bases at V and 7 bases at J, with 19 bases between the two ends. DNA of the CDR3: TGCGCCAGCAGTGATGGACAGAAGGGCGTCGAAGAGCAGTACTTC. This gives the protein CASSDGQKGVEEQYF.

Comments on this clone: In the same sample, other DNA sequences code for this CDR3. The V and J genes are TRBV5-1 and TRBJ2-7; weak D call: TRBD1 (5 bases). This CDR3 is 13 amino acids long. Trimming took off 4 bases at V and 0 bases at J, with 8 bases between the two ends. The V gene's germline CDR1 is SGHRS and CDR2 YFSETQ. CDR3 bases: TGCGCCAGCAGCCCGACAGACTCCTACGAGCAGTACTTC. Translation: CASSPTDSYEQYF.

J is TRBJ1-5 and V is TRBV7-9; 9 bases line up with TRBD1. Germline V CDR1 and CDR2: SEHNR, FQNEAQ (reference sequence). With 5 bases clipped from V and 6 bases from J, the junction kept 8 bases outside the gene matches. The CDR3 contains 15 residues. The CDR3 here is CASSPGTGTGQPQHF. The CDR3 DNA reads TGTGCCAGCAGCCCGGGGACAGGGACGGGTCAGCCCCAGCATTTT. The full variable domain, in which reference TRBV7-9 and TRBJ1-5 provide the parts outside the CDR3, is DTGVSQNPRHKITKRGQNVTFRCDPISEHNRLYWYRQTLGQGPEFLTYFQNEAQLEKSRLLSDRFSAERPKGSFSTLEIQRTEQGDSAMYLCASSPGTGTGQPQHFGDGTRLSIL.

The V gene is TRBV24-1, the J gene TRBJ2-3, with TRBD1 matching 8 bases. The CDR3 totals 14 residues. The germline V gene has CDR1 KGHDR and CDR2 SFDVKD. V shed 6 bases, J shed 5 bases, and the junction held 6 bases outside the gene matches. The CDR3 sequence is CATSTNRGKDTQYF. Here the CDR3 DNA reads TGTGCCACCAGTACTAACAGGGGGAAAGATACGCAGTATTTT.

The V call is TRBV6-5, the J call TRBJ1-2; TRBD1 might be the D (6 bases). Trimming took off 8 bases at V and 4 bases at J, with 11 bases between the two ends. Germline V lookup: CDR1 MNHEY, CDR2 SVGAGI. The CDR3 length is 12 residues. As DNA, the CDR3 is TGTGCCAGCCGAGGACAGTTCTATGGCTACACCTTC. This codes for CASRGQFYGYTF.

The chain carries TRBV24-1 and TRBJ2-3; 11 bases align to TRBD2. V shed 4 bases and J 4 bases; nucleotides not matched to a gene: 9. Per the germline V gene, CDR1 is KGHDR and CDR2 is SFDVKD. The CDR3 sequence is 17 residues long. The DNA for the CDR3 is TGTGCCACCAGTGAACCACTTAGCGGGGGGGCCCCAGATACGCAGTATTTT. It codes for CATSEPLSGGAPDTQYF.

The rearrangement links TRBV27 to TRBJ2-4; 8 bases are a match to TRBD2. In germline, CDR1 is MNHEY, CDR2 SMNVEV (reference sequence). J lost 7 bases, V lost 5 bases, and 7 bases had no gene match. This CDR3 region has 14 residues. The DNA of the CDR3 is TGTGCCAGCAGTCCCTTGGGGACTAGGAACATTCAGTACTTC. It yields the protein CASSPLGTRNIQYF.

V gene TRBV10-2 combines with J gene TRBJ2-1, with 7 bases lining up with TRBD2. This CDR3 comprises 14 residues. Unmatched junction bases numbered 2, after V lost 2 bases and J lost 4 bases. CDR1 is WSHSY, CDR2 SAAADI, per germline. The CDR3 loop is CASSEVSGYNEQFF. CDR3 bases: TGCGCCAGCAGTGAGGTTAGCGGGTACAATGAGCAGTTCTTC.

The V and J genes are TRBV5-6 and TRBJ1-2, with D uncertain. The CDR3 contains 15 residues. Per the germline V gene, CDR1 is SGHDT and CDR2 is YYEEEE. Trimming pared 0 bases from V and 4 bases from J, leaving 13 bases between. In DNA form, the CDR3 reads TGTGCCAGCAGCTTGGACCGGGGATTCGGCTATGGCTACACCTTC. Amino acids: CASSLDRGFGYGYTF. The entire variable domain, with the rest obtained from reference TRBV5-6 and TRBJ1-2, is as follows: DAGVTQSPTHLIKTRGQQVTLRCSPKSGHDTVSWYQQALGQGPQFIFQYYEEEERQRGNFPDRFSGHQFPNYSSELNVNALLLGDSALYLCASSLDRGFGYGYTFGSGTRLTVV.

V usage is TRBV15 and J usage is TRBJ2-5, with 8 bases fitting TRBD2. The V gene end was trimmed by 5 bases and the J gene end by 5 bases; junction bases not matched to a gene: 7. The CDR3 is 14 amino acids. CDR1 and CDR2 (germline): LNHNV, YYDKDF (reference sequence). Here the CDR3 DNA reads TGTGCCACCAGCTCGCGGGGGGTCGGGGAGACCCAGTACTTC. It yields the protein CATSSRGVGETQYF. Variable domain in full (rest from reference TRBV15 and TRBJ2-5): DAMVIQNPRYQVTQFGKPVTLSCSQTLNHNVMYWYQQKSSQAPKLLFHYYDKDFNNEADTPDNFQSRRPNTSFCFLDIRSPGLGDTAMYLCATSSRGVGETQYFGPGTRLLVL.

The chain employs TRBV6-5 and TRBJ1-4; TRBD1 aligns across 7 bases. The germline CDR1 and CDR2 sequences are MNHEY and SVGAGI. The CDR3 loop spans 15 amino acids. Germline trimming cut 10 bases from V and 4 bases from J; bases unmatched to any gene: 12. The CDR3 DNA follows: TGTGCCACCAACCCTGGGACAGCGAATAATGAAAAACTGTTTTTT. Protein: CATNPGTANNEKLFF.

The J gene is TRBJ2-3, the V gene TRBV6-1; D is uncertain. Germline V gene lookup returns CDR1 MNHNS and CDR2 SASEGT. The length of the CDR3 is 14 residues. V lost 2 bases, J lost 0 bases, and 6 bases lay in between. For the CDR3, the DNA is TGTGCCAGCAGTGAAACAAGAAGCACAGATACGCAGTATTTT. Translated: CASSETRSTDTQYF.

The genes are TRBV19 and TRBJ1-6; 7 bases are shared with TRBD1. After removal of 4 bases from V and 13 bases from J, the junction contained 10 bases not matched to a gene. The germline gives CDR1 LNHDA, CDR2 SQIVND (reference sequence). This CDR3 is 14 amino acids long. Here the CDR3 reads CASSNTGDQSPLHF. The CDR3 nucleotides are TGTGCCAGTAGTAACACAGGGGACCAATCCCCCCTCCACTTT.

V gene TRBV5-1 combines with J gene TRBJ2-7; no clear D. The CDR3 covers 13 residues. Per the germline V gene, CDR1 is SGHRS and CDR2 is YFSETQ. The V gene lost 4 bases and the J gene lost 3 bases, with 11 bases spanning the gap. CDR3 coding DNA: TGCGCCAGCAGCACAAGACACGACTACGAGCAGTACTTC. This gives the protein CASSTRHDYEQYF.